This T cell receptor (beta chain) comes out of a study of cytomegalovirus exposure and HLA in healthy donors. The PCR employed 60 Vbeta primers together with 13 Jbeta primers. The table came from immunoSEQ multiplex PCR; TCRdb's copy has only in-frame clones and leaves some out. This table holds 100,000 to 150,000 clones. The CDR3 extends over 14 amino acids. Sequencing input: PBMCs. The clonotype originates from a woman aged 35 to 49 in good health and CMV-seropositive. The chain employs TRBV21-1 and TRBJ1-1. TRBV21-1 is annotated as a pseudogene. This CDR3 is CASRLEAGWTEAFF. The CDR3 DNA reads TGTGCCAGCAGGTTAGAAGCGGGGTGGACTGAAGCTTTCTTT.